This T cell receptor (beta chain) was found in a study of blood T cell repertoires in COVID-19. In the study overall: The United States, Italy and Spain were the sources of the acute and convalescent COVID-19 samples. Sample material is recorded as cDNA or gDNA derived from T cells, B-cell-depleted T cells, or PBMCs.

As processed by the authors: Using reference gene primer amplification, nucleated cell counts were estimated. Using immunoSEQ multiplex PCR, the repertoire was profiled, and TCRdb retains in-frame clones only, with some absent. That table is the source of V, J and clone size, and D and trimming were worked out from the DNA. The sample lists fewer than 130,000 clones, about 88% seen once, with less than 4% in the top ten. The CDR3 is made up of 15 amino acids. CDR1 and CDR2 (germline): SEHNR, FQNEAQ (reference sequence). With 5 bases removed from V and 5 bases from J, the gap between germline ends came to 18 bases.

The material sequenced was peripheral blood. This sequence originates from a woman aged 50 to 60 with acute or convalescent COVID-19. This chain connects TRBV7-9 to TRBJ2-5; D ambiguous. The CDR3 bases are TGTGCCAGCAGCGACCCCGGGTCGGTAGCCGAGACCCAGTACTTC. The encoded protein is CASSDPGSVAETQYF.